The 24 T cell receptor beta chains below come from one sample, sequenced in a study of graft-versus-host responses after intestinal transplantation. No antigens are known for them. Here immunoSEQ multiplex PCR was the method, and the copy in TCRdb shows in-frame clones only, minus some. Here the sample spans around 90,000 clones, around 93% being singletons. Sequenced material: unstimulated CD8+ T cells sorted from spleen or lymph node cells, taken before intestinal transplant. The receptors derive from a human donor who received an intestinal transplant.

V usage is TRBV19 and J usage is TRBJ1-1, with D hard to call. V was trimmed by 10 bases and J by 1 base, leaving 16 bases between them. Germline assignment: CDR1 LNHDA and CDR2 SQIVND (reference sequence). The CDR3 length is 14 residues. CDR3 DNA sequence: TGTGCCACCAGCATTGGGAGCCAGAACACTGAAGCTTTCTTT. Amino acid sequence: CATSIGSQNTEAFF.

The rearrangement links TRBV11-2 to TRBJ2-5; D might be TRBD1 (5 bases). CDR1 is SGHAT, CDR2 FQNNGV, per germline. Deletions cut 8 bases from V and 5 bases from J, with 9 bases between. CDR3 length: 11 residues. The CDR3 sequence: CASQGIETQYF. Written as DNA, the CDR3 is TGTGCCAGCCAGGGAATCGAGACCCAGTACTTC.

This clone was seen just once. The CDR3 DNA sequence: TGTGCCAGCAGTTATTCCGGCGGGGGGGCGGCCGATACGCAGTATTTT. Residues: CASSYSGGGAADTQYF. The chain links TRBV6-5 to TRBJ2-3; 9 nucleotides agree with TRBD2. CDR1 MNHEY and CDR2 SVGAGI come from the germline V gene. V lost 3 bases, J lost 6 bases, and 10 bases stayed unmatched. The CDR3 has 16 residues.

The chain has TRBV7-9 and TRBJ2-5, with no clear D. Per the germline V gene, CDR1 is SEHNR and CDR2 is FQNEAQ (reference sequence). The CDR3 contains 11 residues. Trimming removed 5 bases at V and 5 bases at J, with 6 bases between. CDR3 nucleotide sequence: TGTGCCAGCAGCGCCAGTGAGACCCAGTACTTC. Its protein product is CASSASETQYF.

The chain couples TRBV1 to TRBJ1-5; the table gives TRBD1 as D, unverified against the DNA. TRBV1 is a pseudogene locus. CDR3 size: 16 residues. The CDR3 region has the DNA TGCACCAGCAGCCAAGATCTACAGCTTAGCAATCAGCCCCAGCATTTT. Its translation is CTSSQDLQLSNQPQHF.

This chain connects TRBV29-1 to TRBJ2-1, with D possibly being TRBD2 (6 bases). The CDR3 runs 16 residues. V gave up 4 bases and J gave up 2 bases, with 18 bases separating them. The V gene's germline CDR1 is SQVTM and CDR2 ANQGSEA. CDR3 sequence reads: CSVATAQRAPYNEQFF. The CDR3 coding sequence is TGCAGCGTTGCGACGGCCCAGCGGGCGCCCTACAATGAGCAGTTCTTC.

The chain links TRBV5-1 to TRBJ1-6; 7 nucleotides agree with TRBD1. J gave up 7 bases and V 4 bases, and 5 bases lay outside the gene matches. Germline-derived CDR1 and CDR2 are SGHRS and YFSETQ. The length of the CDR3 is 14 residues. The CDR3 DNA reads TGCGCCAGCAGCCCCCGGGACAGCAATTCACCCCTCCACTTT. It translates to CASSPRDSNSPLHF.

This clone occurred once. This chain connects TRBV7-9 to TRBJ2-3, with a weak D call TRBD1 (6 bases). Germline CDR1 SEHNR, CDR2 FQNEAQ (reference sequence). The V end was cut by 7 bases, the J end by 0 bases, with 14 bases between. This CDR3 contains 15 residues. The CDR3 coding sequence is TGTGCCAGCACCCCCCGGGACATGAGCACAGATACGCAGTATTTT. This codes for CASTPRDMSTDTQYF.

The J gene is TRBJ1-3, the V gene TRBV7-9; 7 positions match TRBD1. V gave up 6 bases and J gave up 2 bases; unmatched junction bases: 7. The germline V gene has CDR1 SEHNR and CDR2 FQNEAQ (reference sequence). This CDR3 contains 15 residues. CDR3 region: CASRDLGQAGNTIYF. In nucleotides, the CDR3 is TGTGCCAGCAGGGATCTCGGACAGGCTGGAAACACCATATATTTT.

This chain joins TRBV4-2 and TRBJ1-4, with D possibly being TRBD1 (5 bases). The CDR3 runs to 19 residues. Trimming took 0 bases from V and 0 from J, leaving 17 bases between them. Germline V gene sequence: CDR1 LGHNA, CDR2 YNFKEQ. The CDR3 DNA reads TGTGCCAGCAGCCAAGAAGGGGTCAGCCTCGCTGCAACTAATGAAAAACTGTTTTTT. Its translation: CASSQEGVSLAATNEKLFF.

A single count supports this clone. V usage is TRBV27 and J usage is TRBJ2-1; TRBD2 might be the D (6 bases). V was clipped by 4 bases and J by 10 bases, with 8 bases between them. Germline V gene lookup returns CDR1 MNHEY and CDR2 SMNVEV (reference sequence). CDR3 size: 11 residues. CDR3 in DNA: TGTGCCAGCAGTTCCGGAGGGGAGCAGTTCTTC. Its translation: CASSSGGEQFF.

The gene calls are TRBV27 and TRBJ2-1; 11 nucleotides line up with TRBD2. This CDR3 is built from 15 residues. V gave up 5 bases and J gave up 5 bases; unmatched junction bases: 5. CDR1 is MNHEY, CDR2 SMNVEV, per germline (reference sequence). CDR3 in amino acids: CASSKGTSGHNEQFF. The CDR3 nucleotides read TGTGCCAGCAGTAAAGGGACTAGCGGCCACAATGAGCAGTTCTTC.

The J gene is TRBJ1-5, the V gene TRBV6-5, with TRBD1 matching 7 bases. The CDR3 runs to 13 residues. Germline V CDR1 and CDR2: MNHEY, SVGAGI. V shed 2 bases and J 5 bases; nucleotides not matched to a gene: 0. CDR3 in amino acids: CASSYRGHQPQHF. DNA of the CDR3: TGTGCCAGCAGTTACAGGGGGCATCAGCCCCAGCATTTT.

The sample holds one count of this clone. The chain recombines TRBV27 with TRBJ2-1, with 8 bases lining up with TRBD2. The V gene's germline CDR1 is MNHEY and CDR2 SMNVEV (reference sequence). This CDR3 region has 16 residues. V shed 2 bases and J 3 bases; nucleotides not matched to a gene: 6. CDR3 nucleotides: TGTGCCAGCAGTTTACGGAGCGGGAGTTACTACAATGAGCAGTTCTTC. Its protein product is CASSLRSGSYYNEQFF.

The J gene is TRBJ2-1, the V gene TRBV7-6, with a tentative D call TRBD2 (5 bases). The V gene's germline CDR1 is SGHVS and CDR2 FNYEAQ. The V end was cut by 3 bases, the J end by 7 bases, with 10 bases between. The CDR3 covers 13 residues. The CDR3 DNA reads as TGTGCCAGCAGCTTTGGACTGTCGAATGAGCAGTTCTTC. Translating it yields CASSFGLSNEQFF.

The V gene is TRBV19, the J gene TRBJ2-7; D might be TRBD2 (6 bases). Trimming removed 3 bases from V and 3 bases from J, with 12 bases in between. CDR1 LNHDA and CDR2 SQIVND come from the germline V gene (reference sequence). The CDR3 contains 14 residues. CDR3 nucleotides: TGTGCCAGTAGTATTGGCGGGAACTACTACGAGCAGTACTTC. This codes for CASSIGGNYYEQYF.

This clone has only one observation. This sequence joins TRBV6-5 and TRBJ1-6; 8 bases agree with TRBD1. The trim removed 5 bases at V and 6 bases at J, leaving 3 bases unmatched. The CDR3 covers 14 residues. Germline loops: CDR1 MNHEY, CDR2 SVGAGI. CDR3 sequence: CASSKDRVNSPLHF. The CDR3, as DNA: TGTGCCAGCAGTAAGGACAGGGTTAATTCACCCCTCCACTTT.

CDR3 loop: CASSETGTYGYTF. In DNA form, the CDR3 reads TGTGCCAGCAGTGAAACAGGGACCTATGGCTACACCTTC. This sequence joins TRBV6-1 and TRBJ1-2, with a possible D match to TRBD1 (6 bases). V was shortened by 2 bases and J by 4 bases, with 8 bases between the two germline ends. The CDR3 is made up of 13 amino acids. Germline CDR1 and CDR2: MNHNS and SASEGT.

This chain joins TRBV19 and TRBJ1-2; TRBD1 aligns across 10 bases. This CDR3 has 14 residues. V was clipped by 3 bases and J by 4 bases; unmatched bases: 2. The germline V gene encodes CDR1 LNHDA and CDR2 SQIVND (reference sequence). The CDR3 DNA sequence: TGTGCCAGTAGTATGACAGGGGGCGTCTATGGCTACACCTTC. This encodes CASSMTGGVYGYTF.

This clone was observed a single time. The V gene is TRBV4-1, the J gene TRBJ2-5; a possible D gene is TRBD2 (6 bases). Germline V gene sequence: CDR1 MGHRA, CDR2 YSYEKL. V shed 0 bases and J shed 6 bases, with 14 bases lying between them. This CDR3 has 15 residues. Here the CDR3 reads CASSQEGGLRQTQYF. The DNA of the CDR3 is TGCGCCAGCAGCCAAGAGGGCGGACTACGGCAGACCCAGTACTTC.

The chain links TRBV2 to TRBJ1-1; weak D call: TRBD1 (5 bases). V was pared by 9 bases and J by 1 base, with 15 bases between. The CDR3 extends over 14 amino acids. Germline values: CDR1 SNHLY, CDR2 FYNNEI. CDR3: CASKHRTANTEAFF. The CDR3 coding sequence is TGTGCCAGTAAACACAGGACGGCGAACACTGAAGCTTTCTTT. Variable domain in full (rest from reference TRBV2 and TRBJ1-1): EPEVTQTPSHQVTQMGQEVILRCVPISNHLYFYWYRQILGQKVEFLVSFYNNEISEKSEIFDDQFSVERPDGSNFTLKIRSTKLEDSAMYFCASKHRTANTEAFFGQGTRLTVV.

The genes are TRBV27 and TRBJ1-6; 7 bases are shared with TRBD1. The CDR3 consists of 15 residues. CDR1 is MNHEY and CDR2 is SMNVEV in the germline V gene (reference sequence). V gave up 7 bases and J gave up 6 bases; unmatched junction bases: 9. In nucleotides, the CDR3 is TGTGCCAGCAAACCACAGGGGTTAACTAATTCACCCCTCCACTTT. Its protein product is CASKPQGLTNSPLHF.

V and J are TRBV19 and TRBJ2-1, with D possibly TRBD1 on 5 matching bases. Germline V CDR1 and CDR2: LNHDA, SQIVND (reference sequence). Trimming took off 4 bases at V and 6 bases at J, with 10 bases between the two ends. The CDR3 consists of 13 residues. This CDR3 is CASSRGGLNEQFF. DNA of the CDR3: TGTGCCAGTAGTAGGGGCGGTCTCAATGAGCAGTTCTTC.

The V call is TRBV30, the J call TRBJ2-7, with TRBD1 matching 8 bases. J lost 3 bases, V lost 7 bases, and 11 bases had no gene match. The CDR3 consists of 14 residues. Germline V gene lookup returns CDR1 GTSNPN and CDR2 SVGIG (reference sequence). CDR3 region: CALTHGTGDYEQYF. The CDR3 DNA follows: TGTGCCTTAACCCACGGGACAGGAGACTACGAGCAGTACTTC.